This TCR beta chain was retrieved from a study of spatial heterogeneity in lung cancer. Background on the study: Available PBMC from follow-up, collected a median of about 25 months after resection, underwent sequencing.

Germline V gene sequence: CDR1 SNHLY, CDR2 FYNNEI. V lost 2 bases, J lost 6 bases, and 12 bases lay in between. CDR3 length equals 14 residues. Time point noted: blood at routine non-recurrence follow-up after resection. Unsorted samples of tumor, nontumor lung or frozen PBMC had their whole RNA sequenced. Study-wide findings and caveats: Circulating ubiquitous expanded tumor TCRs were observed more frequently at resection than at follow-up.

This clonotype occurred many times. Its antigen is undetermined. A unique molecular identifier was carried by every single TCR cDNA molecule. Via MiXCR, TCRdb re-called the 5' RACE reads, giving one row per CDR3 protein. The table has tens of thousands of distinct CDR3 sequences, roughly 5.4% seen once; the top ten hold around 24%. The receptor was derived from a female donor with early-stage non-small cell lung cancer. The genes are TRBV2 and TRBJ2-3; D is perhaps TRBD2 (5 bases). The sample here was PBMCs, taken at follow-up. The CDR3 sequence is CASSERVGGDTQYF. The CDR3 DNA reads TGTGCCAGCAGTGAAAGGGTAGGCGGGGATACGCAGTATTTT.